This TCR beta chain originates from a study of blood T cells in healthy people across ages. For this clonotype: Its matching antigen is unknown.

Trimming took off 0 bases at V and 2 bases at J, with 10 bases between the two ends. CDR3 length: 15 residues. Germline V CDR1 and CDR2: SGHTA, FQGNSA. Findings and limits, study-wide: A roughly linear age-dependent decrease characterized TCR beta diversity per million T cells. Donor CMV status was unknown, possibly confounding expanded clonotype changes.

Then a second PCR, running roughly 7 to 11 cycles, was carried out with a sample-barcoded 5' primer and a J-beta primer mix. TCRdb processed the 5' RACE reads anew with MiXCR; each CDR3 protein has one entry. Of about 800,000 distinct CDR3 sequences in the sample, roughly 25% were seen once. A further study also used this sample, focusing on T cells of mothers and their children.

This clonotype was sampled from a boy between 10 and 17 years old in good health. Input material: blood. V and J are TRBV7-2 and TRBJ2-5; D may be TRBD2 (5 bases). The CDR3 protein is CASSLAGPGQETQYF. The CDR3 DNA is TGTGCCAGCAGCTTAGCCGGACCGGGACAAGAGACCCAGTACTTC.